A selection of T cell receptor beta chains follows, all from one sample in a study of blood T cell repertoires in COVID-19. Using immunoSEQ multiplex PCR, the repertoire was profiled, and TCRdb retains in-frame clones only, with some absent. The sample comprises around 300,000 clones, approximately 88% of which are singletons, and 0.94% rests with the top ten. Sequenced: peripheral blood. These receptors originate from a woman in her thirties or forties who had recovered from COVID-19. CDR3s leave out the opening cysteine and the closing phenylalanine or tryptophan. D genes are given only for firm matches.

TRBJ1-3,.,TRBV11-2,ASSPGGGNTIY
TRBJ1-1,TRBD1,TRBV19,ASSFTGGYTEAF
TRBJ2-1,TRBD2,TRBV11-3,ASSSYSGRSDNEQF
TRBJ2-1,TRBD2,TRBV18,ASSPPRQGILAGGQNEQF
TRBJ2-7,.,TRBV19,ASSIDHGGGSEQY
TRBJ2-7,.,TRBV7-2,ASSLGLGGFEQY
TRBJ2-2,.,TRBV7-2,ASSSRAGELF
TRBJ2-2,TRBD1,TRBV5-8,ASSSGTVITGELF
TRBJ2-4,TRBD2,TRBV7-9,ASSLSGGNIQY
TRBJ1-1,.,TRBV4-1,ASSPDTQMGSSPEAF
TRBJ2-7,TRBD1,TRBV5-1,ASSLDIGTGSYEQY
TRBJ2-2,TRBD2,TRBV30,AWSGLAGENTGELF
TRBJ1-5,TRBD1,TRBV27,ASGKQGESNQPQH
TRBJ2-7,TRBD2,TRBV2,ASSEESGGPYEQY
TRBJ2-7,TRBD1,TRBV5-1,ASSWGQGKSSYEQY
TRBJ2-1,TRBD2,TRBV10-3,AISGLAGNEQF
TRBJ2-6,.,TRBV7-9,ASSLGGPGANVLT
TRBJ2-5,.,TRBV5-4,ASSSSRGSGETQY
TRBJ2-1,TRBD2,TRBV29-1,SVEGLREDSYNEQF
TRBJ1-1,.,TRBV30,AWRRRGNEAF
TRBJ2-6,TRBD1,TRBV19,ASSIEGRGLGANVLT
TRBJ2-7,.,TRBV30,AWATGTLLYEQY
TRBJ1-1,.,TRBV6-5,ASSRPQGHTEAF
TRBJ2-7,.,TRBV10-3,AIRGTLSQTGEQY
TRBJ1-6,.,TRBV7-9,ASSLQGMNSPLH
TRBJ2-7,.,TRBV18,ASSPAGDSYEQY
TRBJ1-1,TRBD1,TRBV9,ASSVILEGAGGEAF
TRBJ2-7,.,TRBV2,ASRGLSYEQY